This T cell receptor (beta chain) was identified in a study of lymphopenia after photon versus proton radiotherapy. Study-level points and caveats: Only patients who died were analyzed for survival; proton advantage is unproven.

Libraries were prepared by immunoSEQ multiplex PCR; TCRdb keeps only in-frame clonotypes and omits some of them. The table includes around 24,000 clones, over 80% detected once. This clone was counted only a few times. What it binds is unknown. Germline V gene lookup returns CDR1 MDHEN and CDR2 SYDVKM. CDR3 size: 12 residues. V lost 3 bases, J lost 13 bases, and 15 bases lay in between. The receptor was derived from a woman aged 45-65 years with pancreatic cancer. This chain joins TRBV28 and TRBJ1-1; D unresolved. The starting material was peripheral blood, obtained from a patient treated with photon-based radiotherapy. The CDR3, as DNA: TGTGCCAGCAGTTTCTACAGCCTAGAGCATTTCTTT. Protein sequence: CASSFYSLEHFF.